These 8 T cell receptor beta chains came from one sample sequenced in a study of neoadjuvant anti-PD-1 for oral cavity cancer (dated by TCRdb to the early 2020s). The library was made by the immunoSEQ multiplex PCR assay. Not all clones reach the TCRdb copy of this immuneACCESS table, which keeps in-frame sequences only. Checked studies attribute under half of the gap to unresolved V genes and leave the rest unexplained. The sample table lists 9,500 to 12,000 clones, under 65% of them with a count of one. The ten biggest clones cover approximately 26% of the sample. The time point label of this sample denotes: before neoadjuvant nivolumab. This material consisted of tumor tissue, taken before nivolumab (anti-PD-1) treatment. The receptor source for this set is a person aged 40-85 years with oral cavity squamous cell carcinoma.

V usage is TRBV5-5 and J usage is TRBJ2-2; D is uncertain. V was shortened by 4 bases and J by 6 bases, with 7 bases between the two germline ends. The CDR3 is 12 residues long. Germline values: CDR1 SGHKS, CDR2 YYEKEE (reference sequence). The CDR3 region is CASSPDAGELFF. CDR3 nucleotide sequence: TGTGCCAGCAGCCCCGACGCCGGGGAGCTGTTTTTT.

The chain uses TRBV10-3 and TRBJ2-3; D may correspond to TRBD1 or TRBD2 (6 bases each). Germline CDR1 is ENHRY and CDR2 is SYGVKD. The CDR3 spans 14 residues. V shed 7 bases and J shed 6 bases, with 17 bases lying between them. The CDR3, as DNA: TGTGCCATCACCGAAAGGGGGGCCTGGGATACGCAGTATTTT. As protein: CAITERGAWDTQYF.

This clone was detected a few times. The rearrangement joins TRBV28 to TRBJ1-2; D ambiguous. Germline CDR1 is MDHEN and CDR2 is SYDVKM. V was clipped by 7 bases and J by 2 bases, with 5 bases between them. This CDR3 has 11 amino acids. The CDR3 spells CASTRNYGYTF. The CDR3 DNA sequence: TGTGCCAGCACCCGGAACTATGGCTACACCTTC.

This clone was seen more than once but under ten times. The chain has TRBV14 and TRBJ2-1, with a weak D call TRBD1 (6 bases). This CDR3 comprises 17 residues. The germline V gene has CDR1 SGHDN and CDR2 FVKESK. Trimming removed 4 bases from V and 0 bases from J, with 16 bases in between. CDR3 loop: CASSRGPLQGSYNEQFF. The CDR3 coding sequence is TGTGCCAGCAGCCGAGGACCACTACAGGGCTCCTACAATGAGCAGTTCTTC.

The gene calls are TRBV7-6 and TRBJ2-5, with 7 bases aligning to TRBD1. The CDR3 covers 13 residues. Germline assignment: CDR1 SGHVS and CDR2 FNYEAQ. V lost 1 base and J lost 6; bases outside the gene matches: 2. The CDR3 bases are TGTGCCAGCAGCTTAGGGGACAGCAAGACCCAGTACTTC. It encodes CASSLGDSKTQYF.

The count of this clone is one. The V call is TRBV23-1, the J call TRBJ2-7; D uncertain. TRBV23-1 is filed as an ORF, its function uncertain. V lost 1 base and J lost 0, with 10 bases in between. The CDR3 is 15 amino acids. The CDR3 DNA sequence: TGCGCCAGCAGTCAATTGACGTGGAGCTCCTACGAGCAGTACTTC. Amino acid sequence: CASSQLTWSSYEQYF.

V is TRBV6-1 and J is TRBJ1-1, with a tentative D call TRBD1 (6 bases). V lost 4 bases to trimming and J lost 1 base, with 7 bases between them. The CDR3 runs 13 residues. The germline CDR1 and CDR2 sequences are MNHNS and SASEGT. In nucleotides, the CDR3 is TGTGCCAGCAGTGGCAGGGGGAACACTGAAGCTTTCTTT. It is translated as CASSGRGNTEAFF.

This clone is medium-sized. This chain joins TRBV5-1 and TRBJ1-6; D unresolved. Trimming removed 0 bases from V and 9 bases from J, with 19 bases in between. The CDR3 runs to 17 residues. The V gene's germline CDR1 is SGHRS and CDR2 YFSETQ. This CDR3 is CASSLAFRVEGTSPLHF. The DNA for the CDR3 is TGCGCCAGCAGCTTGGCCTTTAGGGTTGAGGGTACTTCACCCCTCCACTTT. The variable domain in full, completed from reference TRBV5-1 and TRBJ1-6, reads KAGVTQTPRYLIKTRGQQVTLSCSPISGHRSVSWYQQTPGQGLQFLFEYFSETQRNKGNFPGRFSGRQFSNSRSEMNVSTLELGDSALYLCASSLAFRVEGTSPLHFGNGTRLTVT.